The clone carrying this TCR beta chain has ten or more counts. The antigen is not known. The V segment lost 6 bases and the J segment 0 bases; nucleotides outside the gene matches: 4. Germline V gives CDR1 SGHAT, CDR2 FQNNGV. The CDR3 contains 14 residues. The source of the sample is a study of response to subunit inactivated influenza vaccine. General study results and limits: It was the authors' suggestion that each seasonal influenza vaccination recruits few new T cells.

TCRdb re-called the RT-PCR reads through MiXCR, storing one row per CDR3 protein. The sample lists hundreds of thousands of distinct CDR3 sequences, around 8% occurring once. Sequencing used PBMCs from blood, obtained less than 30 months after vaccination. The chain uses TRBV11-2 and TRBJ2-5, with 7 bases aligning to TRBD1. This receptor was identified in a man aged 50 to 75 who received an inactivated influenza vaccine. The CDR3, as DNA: TGTGCCAGCAGTCCGGACAGGTACCAAGAGACCCAGTACTTC. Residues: CASSPDRYQETQYF.